The sequence of this TCR beta chain was determined in a study of shared clonotypes between healthy human individuals. Whole-study results and caveats: Non-shared clonotypes displayed generation probabilities falling below those of clonotypes present in all four donors. Sampling covered blood only; tissue repertoires likely differ. Sharing across four donors was highest in naive CD4 (approximately 5%) and lowest in memory CD8 (approximately 0.4%).

Profiled with immunoSEQ multiplex PCR; TCRdb holds only in-frame clones, not every one. This table holds around 1.9 million clones, around 93% found once. This CDR3 is 15 amino acids long. V was shortened by 6 bases and J by 1 base, with 13 bases between the two germline ends. Germline V CDR1 and CDR2: MNHNS, SASEGT. Terminally differentiated effector memory CD45RA+ cells were excluded by CCR7 positive selection of CD45RO-negative cells. Details on this clone: Its target is not known.

This receptor was taken from a man aged 18 to 29 in good health. Some clones in this sample may be carry-over from other donors' samples. Sequenced sample: naive CD8+ T cells from PBMCs. The genes are TRBV6-1 and TRBJ2-1, with D hard to call. CDR3 amino acids: CASSEDGVSYNEQFF. The CDR3 coding sequence is TGTGCCAGCAGCGAGGACGGCGTATCCTACAATGAGCAGTTCTTC.